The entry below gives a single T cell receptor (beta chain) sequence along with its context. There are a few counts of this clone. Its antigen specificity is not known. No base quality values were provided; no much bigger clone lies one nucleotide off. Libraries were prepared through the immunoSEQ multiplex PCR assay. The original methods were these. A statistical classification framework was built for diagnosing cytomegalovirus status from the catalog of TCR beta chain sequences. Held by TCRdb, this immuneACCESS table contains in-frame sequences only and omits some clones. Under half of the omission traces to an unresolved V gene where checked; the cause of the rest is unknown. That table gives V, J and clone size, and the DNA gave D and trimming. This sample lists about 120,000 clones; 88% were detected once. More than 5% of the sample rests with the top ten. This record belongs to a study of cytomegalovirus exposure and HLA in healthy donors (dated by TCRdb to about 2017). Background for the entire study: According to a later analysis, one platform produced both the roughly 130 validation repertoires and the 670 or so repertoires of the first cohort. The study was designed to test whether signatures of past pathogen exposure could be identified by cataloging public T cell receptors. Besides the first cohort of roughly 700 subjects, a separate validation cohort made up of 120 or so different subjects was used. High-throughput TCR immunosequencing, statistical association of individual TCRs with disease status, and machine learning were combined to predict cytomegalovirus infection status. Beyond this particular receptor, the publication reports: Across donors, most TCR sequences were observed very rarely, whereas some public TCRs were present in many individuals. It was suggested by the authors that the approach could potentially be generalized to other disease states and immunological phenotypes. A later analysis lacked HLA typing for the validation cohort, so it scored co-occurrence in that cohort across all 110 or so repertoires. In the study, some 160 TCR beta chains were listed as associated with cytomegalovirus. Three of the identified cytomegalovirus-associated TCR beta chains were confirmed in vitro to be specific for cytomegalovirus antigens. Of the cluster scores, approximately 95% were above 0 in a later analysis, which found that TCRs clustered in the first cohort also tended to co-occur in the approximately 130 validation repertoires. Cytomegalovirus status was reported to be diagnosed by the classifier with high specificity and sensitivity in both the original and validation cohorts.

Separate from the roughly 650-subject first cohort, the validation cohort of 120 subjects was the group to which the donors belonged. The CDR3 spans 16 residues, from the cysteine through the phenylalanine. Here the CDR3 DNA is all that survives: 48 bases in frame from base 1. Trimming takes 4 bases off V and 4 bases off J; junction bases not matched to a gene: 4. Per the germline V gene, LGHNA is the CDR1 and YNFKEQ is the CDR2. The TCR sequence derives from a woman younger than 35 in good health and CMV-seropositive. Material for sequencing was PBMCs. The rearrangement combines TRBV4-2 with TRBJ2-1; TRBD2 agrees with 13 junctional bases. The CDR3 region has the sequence CASSPTSGRSYNEQFF. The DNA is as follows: TGTGCCAGCAGCCCGACTAGCGGGAGGTCGTACAATGAGCAGTTCTTC.